Listed here are 20 T cell receptor beta chains from one sample, sequenced in a study of blood T cell repertoires in COVID-19. Generated by immunoSEQ multiplex PCR, the TCRdb table keeps only in-frame clones and is missing some. The table has about 400,000 clones, more than 75% seen once. The sequencing sample was made of PBMCs or T cells enriched from blood (not recorded which). The receptors come from a woman aged 25 to 45 with acute COVID-19.

In its sample, this clone was seen once. The chain links TRBV19 to TRBJ2-2, with a possible D match to TRBD2 (5 bases). Per the germline V gene, CDR1 is LNHDA and CDR2 is SQIVND (reference sequence). The CDR3 sequence is 14 residues long. Trimming took 0 bases from V and 7 from J, leaving 9 bases between them. CDR3 sequence (DNA): TGTGCCAGTAGTATAGACCCCGGGGACGGGGAGCTGTTTTTT. Protein product: CASSIDPGDGELFF.

The J gene is TRBJ2-1, the V gene TRBV5-1, with 12 positions matching TRBD2. J lost 7 bases, V lost 4 bases, and 6 bases had no gene match. The CDR3 length is 15 residues. CDR1 and CDR2 (germline): SGHRS, YFSETQ. The CDR3 reads CASSPRLAGVNEQFF. The CDR3 coding sequence is TGCGCCAGCAGCCCGAGACTAGCGGGGGTTAATGAGCAGTTCTTC.

The CDR3 spells CASSLDPEGTGELFF. CDR3 DNA: TGCGCCAGCAGCTTGGACCCCGAGGGCACCGGGGAGCTGTTTTTT. The chain is built from TRBV5-1 and TRBJ2-2, with a weak D call TRBD2 (5 bases). Per the germline V gene, CDR1 is SGHRS and CDR2 is YFSETQ. The CDR3 extends over 15 amino acids. The V and J ends lost 0 bases and 4 bases respectively, with 10 bases between them.

This rearrangement joins TRBV3-1 (or the pseudogene TRBV3-2) to TRBJ1-6; 9 bases are a match to TRBD1. The CDR3 is 15 amino acids. CDR1 is LGHDT and CDR2 is YNNKEL in the germline V gene (reference sequence). The ends lost 4 bases at V and 9 bases at J; junction bases unmatched: 7. The CDR3 sequence: CASSPRDRVFSPLHF. The CDR3 DNA reads as TGTGCCAGCAGCCCCCGGGACAGGGTTTTTTCACCCCTCCACTTT.

The genes are TRBV3-1 (or the pseudogene TRBV3-2) and TRBJ2-7; D remains ambiguous. This CDR3 region has 14 residues. Trimming stripped 3 bases from V and 2 bases from J, with 11 bases between. The V gene's germline CDR1 is LGHDT and CDR2 YNNKEL (reference sequence). CDR3 nucleotides: TGTGCCAGCAGCCATCGGAACAGTCCCTACGAGCAGTACTTC. Translated, it gives CASSHRNSPYEQYF.

With respect to this clone: A junction end diverges from the germline sequence, so it may reflect a read error. The chain couples TRBV7-9 to TRBJ2-7; possible D gene TRBD2, 5 bases. From germline, CDR1 is SEHNR and CDR2 FQNEAQ (reference sequence). The CDR3 extends over 14 amino acids. Here the CDR3 reads CASSSGATASPGVF. The CDR3 region has the DNA TGTGCCAGCAGCTCCGGCGCGACCGCTTCCCCCGGGGTCTTC.

V usage is TRBV7-9 and J usage is TRBJ1-6, with 7 bases aligning to TRBD1. Losses at the gene ends were 1 base for V and 7 bases for J; bases not matched to a gene: 4. The CDR3 covers 15 residues. Germline V lookup: CDR1 SEHNR, CDR2 FQNEAQ (reference sequence). CDR3 coding DNA: TGTGCCAGCAGCTTAGTGACAGGGTCGAATTCACCCCTCCACTTT. Translated: CASSLVTGSNSPLHF.

This chain connects TRBV5-1 to TRBJ1-1; 7 nucleotides match TRBD1. The junction had 3 bases not matched to a gene; V was cut back by 0 bases and J by 4 bases. The CDR3 loop spans 14 amino acids. CDR1 and CDR2 (germline): SGHRS, YFSETQ. The CDR3 reads CASSLVAGGTEAFF. CDR3 sequence (DNA): TGCGCCAGCAGCTTGGTAGCAGGGGGCACTGAAGCTTTCTTT.

This clone was seen once. V and J are TRBV29-1 and TRBJ2-1, with unresolved D. V shed 1 base and J shed 8 bases, with 9 bases lying between them. This CDR3 region has 12 residues. The germline CDR1 and CDR2 sequences are SQVTM and ANQGSEA. CDR3 sequence: CSVEVRRDEQFF. Written as DNA, the CDR3 is TGCAGCGTTGAAGTTAGACGGGATGAGCAGTTCTTC.

The V and J genes are TRBV5-6 and TRBJ1-1, with 8 bases lining up with TRBD1. V shed 4 bases and J 7 bases; nucleotides not matched to a gene: 15. CDR1 and CDR2 (germline): SGHDT, YYEEEE. This CDR3 is 16 amino acids long. Here the CDR3 reads CASSRTGLLSWVEAFF. Here the CDR3 DNA reads TGTGCCAGCAGCAGGACAGGGTTACTCAGCTGGGTTGAAGCTTTCTTT.

As DNA, the CDR3 is TGTGCCAGCAGCTCCAGGGTAGCCCACCAAAACGTCCTGACTTTC. Its protein is CASSSRVAHQNVLTF. The gene calls are TRBV11-1 and TRBJ2-6; maybe TRBD1 (5 bases). The V gene lost 4 bases and the J gene lost 10 bases, with 17 bases spanning the gap. The CDR3 has 15 residues. Germline values: CDR1 SGHAT, CDR2 FQDESV (reference sequence).

The chain has TRBV2 and TRBJ2-5; tentative D call: TRBD2 (5 bases). CDR3 size: 13 residues. Germline CDR1 is SNHLY and CDR2 is FYNNEI. V lost 6 bases to trimming and J lost 5 bases, with 13 bases between them. CDR3 DNA: TGTGCCAGCAGAGCGGTGGGTTGGGAGACCCAGTACTTC. This codes for CASRAVGWETQYF.

The chain is built from TRBV5-5 and TRBJ1-2; TRBD1 matches at 10 bases. The ends lost 0 bases at V and 3 bases at J; junction bases unmatched: 5. The CDR3 runs to 16 residues. Germline V gives CDR1 SGHKS, CDR2 YYEKEE (reference sequence). The CDR3 DNA reads as TGTGCCAGCAGCTTGGGCTGGGGGACAGGGGACTATGGCTACACCTTC. Residues: CASSLGWGTGDYGYTF. Together with reference TRBV5-5 and TRBJ1-2, the CDR3 gives the full variable domain: DAGVTQSPTHLIKTRGQQVTLRCSPISGHKSVSWYQQVLGQGPQFIFQYYEKEERGRGNFPDRFSARQFPNYSSELNVNALLLGDSALYLCASSLGWGTGDYGYTFGSGTRLTVV.

This CDR3 reads CSVPDRWSTEAFF. CDR3 sequence (DNA): TGCAGCGTGCCGGACAGATGGAGTACTGAAGCTTTCTTT. This chain connects TRBV29-1 to TRBJ1-1, with D maybe TRBD1 (6 bases). The CDR3 spans 13 residues. The germline V gene has CDR1 SQVTM and CDR2 ANQGSEA. V was shortened by 6 bases and J by 5 bases, with 16 bases between the two germline ends.

The rearrangement joins TRBV7-3 to TRBJ1-1; TRBD1 matches at 7 bases. The CDR3 sequence is 15 residues long. CDR1 is SGHTA and CDR2 is FQGTGA in the germline V gene. V trimming: 4 bases; J trimming: 1 base; junction bases outside the gene matches: 6. CDR3 protein: CASSSTGPKNTEAFF. CDR3 sequence (DNA): TGTGCCAGCAGCTCGACAGGGCCTAAGAACACTGAAGCTTTCTTT.

This clone showed up just a few times. This chain connects TRBV7-2 to TRBJ2-2, with D tentatively TRBD2 (6 bases). V gave up 2 bases and J gave up 7 bases, with 14 bases separating them. Germline CDR1 SGHTA, CDR2 FQGNSA. The CDR3 totals 15 residues. The CDR3 spells CASSLRSGHSGELFF. The CDR3 bases are TGTGCCAGCAGCTTAAGGAGCGGGCATAGCGGGGAGCTGTTTTTT. Using reference TRBV7-2 and TRBJ2-2 for the parts outside the CDR3, the full variable domain is GAGVSQSPSNKVTEKGKDVELRCDPISGHTALYWYRQSLGQGLEFLIYFQGNSAPDKSGLPSDRFSAERTGGSVSTLTIQRTQQEDSAVYLCASSLRSGHSGELFFGEGSRLTVL.

The chain is built from TRBV6-1 and TRBJ1-6; D may be TRBD1 (5 bases). This CDR3 is built from 15 residues. The germline gives CDR1 MNHNS, CDR2 SASEGT. The V gene lost 3 bases and the J gene lost 8 bases, with 14 bases spanning the gap. CDR3 nucleotide sequence: TGTGCCAGCAGTGATCGGCCCGGGGGGGATTCACCCCTCCACTTT. As protein: CASSDRPGGDSPLHF.

This clone turned up a few times. The chain uses TRBV2 and TRBJ2-7, with a weak D call TRBD2 (5 bases). CDR3 length: 17 amino acids. V lost 1 base and J 0 bases, leaving 16 bases between the germline ends. The germline gives CDR1 SNHLY, CDR2 FYNNEI. The CDR3 loop reads CASSEGTPSGISYEQYF. As DNA, the CDR3 is TGTGCCAGCAGTGAAGGTACGCCGAGCGGAATCTCCTACGAGCAGTACTTC.

This rearrangement joins TRBV5-1 to TRBJ2-2; 9 bases align to TRBD1. Germline V CDR1 and CDR2: SGHRS, YFSETQ. Trimming at V came to 0 bases and at J to 3 bases, leaving 0 bases not matched to a gene. This CDR3 is 15 amino acids long. For the CDR3, the DNA is TGCGCCAGCAGCTTGGGGGACAGGGACACCGGGGAGCTGTTTTTT. Translation: CASSLGDRDTGELFF. The variable domain in full, with the rest retrieved from reference TRBV5-1 and TRBJ2-2, is KAGVTQTPRYLIKTRGQQVTLSCSPISGHRSVSWYQQTPGQGLQFLFEYFSETQRNKGNFPGRFSGRQFSNSRSEMNVSTLELGDSALYLCASSLGDRDTGELFFGEGSRLTVL.

The V gene is TRBV6-1, the J gene TRBJ2-2; 8 nucleotides agree with TRBD1. The V segment lost 1 base and the J segment 5 bases; nucleotides outside the gene matches: 9. CDR1 MNHNS and CDR2 SASEGT come from the germline V gene. The CDR3 sequence is 17 residues long. The CDR3 reads CASSEGSLGQGTGELFF. In nucleotides, the CDR3 is TGTGCCAGCAGTGAAGGGTCACTAGGACAGGGTACCGGGGAGCTGTTTTTT.